These 31 T cell receptor beta chains were sequenced from one sample in a study of T cells after yellow fever vaccination. Each CDR3 protein is one row after TCRdb ran MiXCR on the 5' RACE reads. The repertoire holds 240,000 or so distinct CDR3 sequences, with roughly 7.2% as singletons. The source material was CD4+ T cells sorted from PBMCs, sampled 15 days after the yellow fever booster vaccination. The receptor set was obtained from a man aged 25 to 40 who received the YFV17D yellow fever vaccine.

This clonotype was picked up many times. The CDR3 region is CASTLQASTDTQYF. In DNA form, the CDR3 reads TGTGCCAGCACCTTACAGGCTAGCACAGATACGCAGTATTTT. J is TRBJ2-3 and V is TRBV12-3 or TRBV12-4; TRBD1 is a possible D gene (5 bases). Trimming stripped 7 bases from V and 0 bases from J, with 11 bases between. The CDR3 is made up of 14 amino acids.

This clonotype was seen repeatedly, ten times or more. This sequence joins TRBV29-1 and TRBJ2-7; D unclear. V gave up 5 bases and J gave up 0 bases, with 14 bases separating them. This CDR3 has 14 amino acids. Germline assignment: CDR1 SQVTM and CDR2 ANQGSEA. In nucleotides, the CDR3 is TGCAGCGTTTCGGGCGCGACAAGCTCCTACGAGCAGTACTTC. This codes for CSVSGATSSYEQYF.

The sample holds a few counts of this clonotype. The chain combines TRBV30 with TRBJ2-2; the match to TRBD2 covers 10 bases. Unmatched junction bases numbered 3, after V lost 0 bases and J lost 5 bases. Germline-derived CDR1 and CDR2 are GTSNPN and SVGIG (reference sequence). The CDR3 consists of 15 residues. The CDR3 sequence: CAWSVLAGLTGELFF. CDR3 sequence (DNA): TGTGCCTGGAGTGTACTAGCGGGATTAACCGGGGAGCTGTTTTTT. The full variable domain, in which reference TRBV30 and TRBJ2-2 provide the parts outside the CDR3, is SQTIHQWPATLVQPVGSPLSLECTVEGTSNPNLYWYRQAAGRGLQLLFYSVGIGQISSEVPQNLSASRPQDRQFILSSKKLLLSDSGFYLCAWSVLAGLTGELFFGEGSRLTVL.

The V and J genes are TRBV4-3 and TRBJ2-5; 7 positions agree with TRBD1. Germline loops: CDR1 LGHNA, CDR2 YSLEER. Trimming removed 3 bases from V and 5 bases from J; junction bases left unmatched: 3. CDR3 size: 13 residues. CDR3 nucleotide sequence: TGCGCCAGCAGCCAGACAGGGCGCGAGACCCAGTACTTC. It is translated as CASSQTGRETQYF.

This clonotype was seen many times. The genes are TRBV7-3 and TRBJ2-1, with unresolved D. Germline loops: CDR1 SGHTA, CDR2 FQGTGA. The CDR3 extends over 13 amino acids. The V end was cut by 5 bases, the J end by 3 bases, with 8 bases between. CDR3 sequence (DNA): TGTGCCAGCAGCACAGATTTCTACAATGAGCAGTTCTTC. Its translation: CASSTDFYNEQFF. The entire variable domain, with the rest obtained from reference TRBV7-3 and TRBJ2-1, is as follows: GAGVSQTPSNKVTEKGKYVELRCDPISGHTALYWYRQSLGQGPEFLIYFQGTGAADDSGLPNDRFFAVRPEGSVSTLKIQRTERGDSAVYLCASSTDFYNEQFFGPGTRLTVL.

This clonotype was counted at least ten times. The rearrangement links TRBV15 to TRBJ2-7; 8 bases fit TRBD2. This CDR3 spans 15 amino acids. The germline CDR1 and CDR2 sequences are LNHNV and YYDKDF (reference sequence). V shed 1 base, J shed 0 bases, and the junction held 2 bases outside the gene matches. CDR3: CATSRAREGSYEQYF. The DNA of the CDR3 is TGTGCCACCAGCAGAGCCCGGGAGGGCTCCTACGAGCAGTACTTC.

This clonotype was counted only a few times. The chain uses TRBV20-1 and TRBJ1-1, with D uncertain. This CDR3 comprises 13 residues. Germline CDR1 is DFQATT and CDR2 is SNEGSKA (reference sequence). V shed 1 base and J shed 1 base, with 7 bases lying between them. The CDR3 DNA sequence: TGCAGTGCTAGAGTTGCAGGGAACACTGAAGCTTTCTTT. It yields the protein CSARVAGNTEAFF.

This clonotype was detected ten times or more. V is TRBV4-3 and J is TRBJ2-7, with D uncertain. Trimming removed 4 bases from V and 6 bases from J, with 13 bases in between. The CDR3 length is 13 residues. The germline gives CDR1 LGHNA, CDR2 YSLEER. The CDR3 bases are TGCGCCAGCAGCCGCGACTCCCCTGGCGAGCAGTACTTC. Protein product: CASSRDSPGEQYF.

Ten or more counts support this clonotype. The chain employs TRBV29-1 and TRBJ2-4, with TRBD2 matching over 8 bases. Trimming at V came to 6 bases and at J to 0 bases, leaving 13 bases not matched to a gene. Looked up from germline, CDR1 is SQVTM and CDR2 is ANQGSEA. This CDR3 has 17 residues. CDR3 amino acids: CSVRGGVAGLAKNIQYF. The CDR3 nucleotides are TGCAGCGTGCGAGGGGGAGTAGCGGGGCTAGCCAAAAACATTCAGTACTTC. The full variable domain, its missing parts supplied by reference TRBV29-1 and TRBJ2-4, is SAVISQKPSRDICQRGTSLTIQCQVDSQVTMMFWYRQQPGQSLTLIATANQGSEATYESGFVIDKFPISRPNLTFSTLTVSNMSPEDSSIYLCSVRGGVAGLAKNIQYFGAGTRLSVL.

This clonotype has at least ten counts. Relative to the germline gene, one junction end is altered; a read error may explain this. J is TRBJ2-7 and V is TRBV5-1; 9 positions match TRBD1. The CDR3 totals 14 residues. CDR1 is SGHRS and CDR2 is YFSETQ in the germline V gene. CDR3 in amino acids: CASTLTGGSYEQYF. The CDR3 region has the DNA TGCGCCAGCACCTTGACAGGGGGTTCCTACGAGCAGTACTTC.

The chain links TRBV19 to TRBJ1-4; 8 bases fit TRBD1. Germline loops: CDR1 LNHDA, CDR2 SQIVND (reference sequence). The junction had 10 bases not matched to a gene; V was cut back by 8 bases and J by 8 bases. The CDR3 consists of 14 residues. CDR3 sequence: CASAFRGLREKLFF. The CDR3 nucleotides read TGTGCCAGTGCCTTCAGGGGGCTGCGAGAAAAACTGTTTTTT. Filled out from reference TRBV19 and TRBJ1-4, the complete variable domain reads DGGITQSPKYLFRKEGQNVTLSCEQNLNHDAMYWYRQDPGQGLRLIYYSQIVNDFQKGDIAEGYSVSREKKESFPLTVTSAQKNPTAFYLCASAFRGLREKLFFGSGTQLSVL.

This clonotype was observed a few times. This chain links TRBV12-3 or TRBV12-4 with TRBJ2-4; D is perhaps TRBD2 (5 bases). The ends were cut back, 7 bases at V and 7 bases at J, with 14 bases in the middle. This CDR3 is built from 13 residues. The CDR3 sequence: CASTLLDANIQYF. The CDR3 coding sequence is TGTGCCAGCACCCTACTAGATGCTAACATTCAGTACTTC.

This clonotype was picked up many times. Written as DNA, the CDR3 is TGCAGCGTCCGGACTATCTCCTACGAGCAGTACTTC. The encoded protein is CSVRTISYEQYF. This chain connects TRBV29-1 to TRBJ2-7; perhaps TRBD2 as D (6 bases). V lost 6 bases and J 0 bases, leaving 9 bases between the germline ends. CDR1 is SQVTM, CDR2 ANQGSEA, per germline. The CDR3 sequence is 12 residues long.

J is TRBJ2-7 and V is TRBV5-8; TRBD2 is a possible D gene (5 bases). This CDR3 spans 16 amino acids. Trimming removed 1 base from V and 6 bases from J, with 20 bases in between. Germline CDR1 and CDR2: SGHTS and YDEGEE. CDR3 sequence: CASSLLLSGSAVEQYF. CDR3 in DNA: TGTGCCAGCAGCTTGTTGCTGTCGGGGAGCGCGGTCGAGCAGTACTTC.

V is TRBV20-1 and J is TRBJ2-1; TRBD2 might be the D (5 bases). The length of the CDR3 is 14 residues. Germline V lookup: CDR1 DFQATT, CDR2 SNEGSKA (reference sequence). Trimming removed 1 base from V and 0 bases from J, with 7 bases in between. This chain's CDR3 is CSARGEFSYNEQFF. Written as DNA, the CDR3 is TGCAGTGCTAGAGGGGAGTTCTCCTACAATGAGCAGTTCTTC.

This clonotype was counted between two and nine times. V usage is TRBV6-1 and J usage is TRBJ2-2; D remains ambiguous. The CDR3 has 15 amino acids. The V end lost 2 bases, the J end lost 6 bases, and 13 bases lay between the germline ends. Germline V CDR1 and CDR2: MNHNS, SASEGT. The CDR3 DNA sequence: TGTGCCAGCAGTGAATGGTCCGGGTCGGCCGGGGAGCTGTTTTTT. Its translation: CASSEWSGSAGELFF.

This clonotype showed up just a few times. V gene TRBV2 combines with J gene TRBJ1-2, with D perhaps matching TRBD1 (5 bases). This CDR3 has 13 residues. V dropped 3 bases and J dropped 3 bases, with 8 bases sitting between them. Germline assignment: CDR1 SNHLY and CDR2 FYNNEI. The CDR3 bases are TGTGCCAGCAGTGAGGGCAGGGACTATGGCTACACCTTC. Protein product: CASSEGRDYGYTF.

V is TRBV2 and J is TRBJ2-5; D gene uncertain. This CDR3 contains 11 residues. V was clipped by 3 bases and J by 5 bases, with 4 bases between them. Germline CDR1 SNHLY, CDR2 FYNNEI. The CDR3 is CASSDGETQYF. CDR3 DNA: TGTGCCAGCAGTGACGGGGAGACCCAGTACTTC.

J is TRBJ1-3 and V is TRBV6-1; no definite D call. The CDR3 consists of 14 residues. Trimming removed 6 bases from V and 0 bases from J, with 9 bases in between. The germline CDR1 and CDR2 sequences are MNHNS and SASEGT. CDR3 residues: CASSSTISGNTIYF. CDR3 in DNA: TGTGCCAGCAGCTCGACCATCTCTGGAAACACCATATATTTT.

The chain is built from TRBV3-1 and TRBJ2-7, with 8 bases aligning to TRBD2. J gave up 0 bases and V 3 bases, and 10 bases lay outside the gene matches. This CDR3 has 17 residues. From germline, CDR1 is LGHDT and CDR2 YNNKEL (reference sequence). The CDR3 DNA sequence: TGTGCCAGCAGCCAGGCAGGACTAGCAGTTTACTCCTACGAGCAGTACTTC. As protein: CASSQAGLAVYSYEQYF.

V usage is TRBV7-3 and J usage is TRBJ2-2; tentatively, D is TRBD2 (6 bases). The CDR3 is 15 amino acids. Trimming took off 5 bases at V and 4 bases at J, with 14 bases between the two ends. CDR1 and CDR2 from the germline V gene are SGHTA and FQGTGA. The CDR3 DNA reads TGTGCCAGCAGCACCGGGACTCACGGCACCGGGGAGCTGTTTTTT. Residues: CASSTGTHGTGELFF.

This clonotype has more than one count but fewer than ten. The chain links TRBV20-1 to TRBJ1-6; D perhaps matches TRBD1 (6 bases). Trimming left V 3 bases short and J 15 bases short, with 18 bases between. Germline V lookup: CDR1 DFQATT, CDR2 SNEGSKA (reference sequence). The CDR3 has 13 amino acids. CDR3 in amino acids: CSASHYEGGSLHF. The CDR3 DNA follows: TGCAGTGCTAGCCACTACGAGGGGGGCAGCCTCCACTTT.

This clonotype occurred a few times. This sequence joins TRBV20-1 and TRBJ1-1, with D unclear. CDR1 is DFQATT and CDR2 is SNEGSKA in the germline V gene (reference sequence). The CDR3 has 11 residues. CDR3 loop: CTLLRGNEAFF. The CDR3 DNA sequence: TGCACCCTACTCCGCGGGAATGAAGCTTTCTTT.

This clonotype was counted between two and nine times. This chain joins TRBV5-1 and TRBJ2-5, with 7 bases identical to TRBD1. CDR1 is SGHRS, CDR2 YFSETQ, per germline. V was pared by 2 bases and J by 2 bases, with 9 bases of the junction left unmatched. CDR3 length: 16 amino acids. The DNA for the CDR3 is TGCGCCAGCAGCTTAAGTTTCCGGACAGGACAAGAGACCCAGTACTTC. Encoded protein: CASSLSFRTGQETQYF.

There are many counts of this clonotype. This sequence joins TRBV5-1 and TRBJ2-2; perhaps TRBD2 as D (6 bases). Germline values: CDR1 SGHRS, CDR2 YFSETQ. V gave up 4 bases and J gave up 0 bases, with 13 bases separating them. The CDR3 runs to 16 residues. In DNA, the CDR3 is TGCGCCAGCAGCGGTCGTTGGGGGGCGAACACCGGGGAGCTGTTTTTT. Its protein product is CASSGRWGANTGELFF.

This clonotype showed up just a few times. The chain is built from TRBV6-2 or TRBV6-3 and TRBJ2-1; D assignment may be TRBD1 or TRBD2 (5 bases each). Trimming pared 2 bases from V and 9 bases from J, leaving 14 bases between. The CDR3 contains 14 residues. Germline CDR1 is MNHEY and CDR2 is SVGEGT. CDR3: CASSYEGLVVEQFF. CDR3 bases: TGTGCCAGCAGTTACGAGGGGTTGGTTGTTGAGCAGTTCTTC.

The table lists this clonotype with many counts. The chain is built from TRBV20-1 and TRBJ1-5; 8 bases map to TRBD1. V lost 0 bases and J lost 4; bases outside the gene matches: 5. CDR3 length: 15 residues. Germline CDR1 is DFQATT and CDR2 is SNEGSKA (reference sequence). CDR3 sequence reads: CSARDLDRENQPQHF. CDR3 nucleotide sequence: TGCAGTGCTAGAGATCTGGACAGGGAGAATCAGCCCCAGCATTTT.

This clonotype was detected many times. The chain joins TRBV7-8 to TRBJ2-4, with a possible D match to TRBD1 (6 bases). CDR1 and CDR2 (germline): SGHVS, FQNEAQ. The ends were cut back, 4 bases at V and 10 bases at J, with 20 bases in the middle. This CDR3 contains 15 residues. The CDR3 region is CASSSAGTRQGIQYF. The CDR3 DNA is TGTGCCAGCAGCTCCGCCGGGACCCGGCAGGGGATTCAGTACTTC.

This clonotype was seen repeatedly, ten times or more. V gene TRBV7-9 combines with J gene TRBJ2-5, with TRBD2 matching 7 bases. CDR3 length equals 13 residues. From germline, CDR1 is SEHNR and CDR2 FQNEAQ (reference sequence). Trimming took 8 bases from V and 5 from J; bases not matched to a gene: 8. CDR3 sequence: CASQGGPWETQYF. CDR3 bases: TGTGCCAGCCAGGGAGGGCCATGGGAGACCCAGTACTTC. The variable domain in full, completed from reference TRBV7-9 and TRBJ2-5, reads DTGVSQNPRHKITKRGQNVTFRCDPISEHNRLYWYRQTLGQGPEFLTYFQNEAQLEKSRLLSDRFSAERPKGSFSTLEIQRTEQGDSAMYLCASQGGPWETQYFGPGTRLLVL.

There are many counts of this clonotype. J is TRBJ2-7 and V is TRBV20-1, with 13 bases matching TRBD2. The CDR3 runs to 14 residues. Trimming at V came to 5 bases and at J to 5 bases, leaving 6 bases not matched to a gene. CDR1 is DFQATT, CDR2 SNEGSKA, per germline (reference sequence). The CDR3 here is CSAGGLAGVHEQYF. DNA for the CDR3: TGCAGTGCTGGCGGACTAGCGGGAGTCCACGAGCAGTACTTC.

The rearrangement uses TRBV7-2 and TRBJ1-5; TRBD1 aligns across 10 bases. The CDR3 sequence is 15 residues long. Germline CDR1 SGHTA, CDR2 FQGNSA. V trimming: 5 bases; J trimming: 6 bases; junction bases outside the gene matches: 7. CDR3 bases: TGTGCCAGCAGCCGGGGACAGGGGATAGGTCAGCCCCAGCATTTT. This encodes CASSRGQGIGQPQHF.